A single sample gave rise to the 25 T cell receptor beta chains below, sequenced in a study of response to subunit inactivated influenza vaccine. TCRdb re-analysed the RT-PCR reads in MiXCR, keeping a single row per CDR3 protein. Among about 500,000 distinct CDR3 sequences listed, 16% were seen once. The sample was CD4+ T cells sorted from PBMCs, taken less than 30 months after vaccination. The receptors here all came from a man aged 50 to 75 who received an inactivated influenza vaccine.

The chain uses TRBV3-1 and TRBJ2-1; D is possibly TRBD1 or TRBD2 (5 bases each). The CDR3 loop spans 16 amino acids. Germline assignment: CDR1 LGHDT and CDR2 YNNKEL (reference sequence). V was trimmed by 1 base and J by 2 bases, leaving 12 bases between them. CDR3 sequence (DNA): TGTGCCAGCAGCCAAGGGGACCGGACGGCCTACAATGAGCAGTTCTTC. It translates to CASSQGDRTAYNEQFF.

This clonotype was seen more than once but under ten times. The chain has TRBV20-1 and TRBJ2-5, with D perhaps matching TRBD2 (5 bases). There are 13 residues in the CDR3. The V end was cut by 1 base, the J end by 0 bases, with 6 bases between. CDR1 is DFQATT, CDR2 SNEGSKA, per germline (reference sequence). The CDR3 bases are TGCAGTGCTAGAGCCGGGAACCAAGAGACCCAGTACTTC. This translates into CSARAGNQETQYF.

This clonotype was observed a few times. This sequence joins TRBV4-2 and TRBJ1-3; D is perhaps TRBD1 (5 bases). CDR3 length: 16 amino acids. The germline CDR1 and CDR2 sequences are LGHNA and YNFKEQ. Deletions cut 0 bases from V and 4 bases from J, with 13 bases between. CDR3 nucleotide sequence: TGTGCCAGCAGCCAAGATGTAGGGACCCTCGGAAACACCATATATTTT. Translating it yields CASSQDVGTLGNTIYF.

This clonotype was picked up many times. The chain employs TRBV28 and TRBJ1-2, with D possibly matching TRBD1 (6 bases). V lost 5 bases and J lost 7, with 8 bases in between. This CDR3 is 11 amino acids long. In germline, CDR1 is MDHEN, CDR2 SYDVKM. As DNA, the CDR3 is TGTGCCAGCAGTCGGGACACTGGCTACACCTTC. This encodes CASSRDTGYTF.

The genes are TRBV5-1 and TRBJ1-3; 8 bases align to TRBD1. Germline CDR1 reads SGHRS; CDR2 reads YFSETQ. V trimming: 3 bases; J trimming: 4 bases; junction bases outside the gene matches: 6. CDR3 size: 15 residues. CDR3 residues: CASSSQGDAGNTIYF. CDR3 bases: TGCGCCAGCAGCTCACAGGGGGACGCCGGAAACACCATATATTTT.

The DNA for the CDR3 is TGTGCCAGCAGCGGACAGGGGGGAGAAAAACTGTTTTTT. Protein product: CASSGQGGEKLFF. The rearrangement uses TRBV9 and TRBJ1-4; 9 nucleotides align to TRBD1. CDR1 SGDLS and CDR2 YYNGEE come from the germline V gene. The junction had 2 bases not matched to a gene; V was cut back by 3 bases and J by 8 bases. This CDR3 is built from 13 residues.

This clonotype was seen at least ten times. The V and J genes are TRBV12-3 or TRBV12-4 and TRBJ1-1, with D hard to call. The V gene lost 6 bases and the J gene lost 0 bases, with 5 bases spanning the gap. The CDR3 sequence is 12 residues long. CDR3 nucleotide sequence: TGTGCCAGCAGGTCGCTGAACACTGAAGCTTTCTTT. It yields the protein CASRSLNTEAFF.

There are many counts of this clonotype. The chain recombines TRBV15 with TRBJ1-1; no clear D gene. V lost 3 bases to trimming and J lost 2 bases, with 4 bases between them. The CDR3 length is 12 residues. Germline V gene sequence: CDR1 LNHNV, CDR2 YYDKDF (reference sequence). CDR3 bases: TGTGCCACCAGCAGCTTAAACACTGAAGCTTTCTTT. It is translated as CATSSLNTEAFF.

This clonotype came up a few times. This chain uses TRBV20-1 with TRBJ2-1; 13 positions match TRBD2. The germline CDR1 and CDR2 sequences are DFQATT and SNEGSKA (reference sequence). The junction had 6 bases not matched to a gene; V was cut back by 4 bases and J by 6 bases. The length of the CDR3 is 15 residues. DNA for the CDR3: TGCAGTGCTAAGTTCGGGACTAGCGGGACCAATGAGCAGTTCTTC. It yields the protein CSAKFGTSGTNEQFF.

This clonotype was counted between two and nine times. The genes are TRBV21-1 and TRBJ2-6; the table's D gene call, TRBD2, was not cross checked with the DNA. TRBV21-1 is classified as a pseudogene. CDR3 length equals 18 residues. CDR3 residues: CASSNGREGYSGANVLTF. As DNA, the CDR3 is TGTGCCAGCAGCAATGGACGGGAGGGCTACTCTGGGGCCAACGTCCTGACTTTC.

In this sample, this clonotype turned up many times. This chain joins TRBV10-3 and TRBJ2-2; TRBD1 agrees at 9 bases. CDR3 length: 15 residues. Looked up from germline, CDR1 is ENHRY and CDR2 is SYGVKD. With V trimmed by 5 bases and J by 5 bases, 6 bases remained unmatched. CDR3 protein: CAISPGQGGTGELFF. The DNA for the CDR3 is TGTGCCATCAGTCCGGGACAGGGAGGTACCGGGGAGCTGTTTTTT.

This chain uses TRBV7-2 with TRBJ2-3; TRBD2 agrees at 11 bases. The germline CDR1 and CDR2 sequences are SGHTA and FQGNSA. This CDR3 has 16 amino acids. V shed 5 bases, J shed 2 bases, and the junction held 6 bases outside the gene matches. The CDR3 sequence is CASSPGLAEVTDTQYF. CDR3 nucleotide sequence: TGTGCCAGCAGCCCGGGACTAGCGGAAGTCACAGATACGCAGTATTTT.

This clonotype was found a few times. DNA for the CDR3: TGTGCCAGCAGGGGTACAGGGGCCAAAAACATTCAGTACTTC. It codes for CASRGTGAKNIQYF. V usage is TRBV12-3 or TRBV12-4 and J usage is TRBJ2-4; D is perhaps TRBD1 (6 bases). The CDR3 consists of 14 residues. V was shortened by 6 bases and J by 1 base, with 10 bases between the two germline ends.

The chain is built from TRBV3-1 and TRBJ2-7, with D perhaps matching TRBD1 (5 bases). Germline V CDR1 and CDR2: LGHDT, YNNKEL (reference sequence). CDR3 length: 15 amino acids. The V and J ends lost 1 base and 6 bases respectively, with 16 bases between them. The CDR3 DNA is TGTGCCAGCAGCCAAGGTTCCGGGTTGGGGCGCGAGCAGTACTTC. This encodes CASSQGSGLGREQYF.

This clonotype was detected ten times or more. Relative to the germline gene, one junction end is altered; a read error may explain this. This chain connects TRBV12-5 to TRBJ2-5; perhaps TRBD2 as D (5 bases). Germline CDR1 LGHNT, CDR2 FRNRAP. CDR3 length: 12 residues. CDR3 in DNA: TGTGCTAGTGGTTTGGCACCAGGACTTCCCTCCTTC. Amino acid sequence: CASGLAPGLPSF.

About this clonotype: An end of the junction differs from the germline gene, which may be a read error. The rearrangement links TRBV20-1 to TRBJ2-6; D perhaps matches TRBD1 (7 bases). The CDR3 sequence is 17 residues long. CDR1 is DFQATT, CDR2 SNEGSKA, per germline (reference sequence). CDR3 sequence reads: CCARDQGGPSGANVLTF. The CDR3, as DNA: TGCTGTGCTAGAGATCAGGGGGGCCCGTCTGGGGCCAACGTCCTGACTTTC.

Turning to this clonotype: A much larger clone differs by one base, so this may be a read error. The V call is TRBV28, the J call TRBJ2-5; D not certain. From germline, CDR1 is MDHEN and CDR2 SYDVKM. This CDR3 comprises 14 residues. CDR3 DNA sequence: TGTGCCAGCGGTTTACCCTCCCTATTGGAGACCCAGTACTTC. The encoded protein is CASGLPSLLETQYF.

The genes are TRBV15 and TRBJ2-3; D is unclear. Trimming took off 0 bases at V and 1 base at J, with 11 bases between the two ends. The CDR3 totals 16 residues. CDR1 and CDR2 from the germline V gene are LNHNV and YYDKDF (reference sequence). CDR3 residues: CATSRDLGYGTDTQYF. CDR3 DNA: TGTGCCACCAGCAGAGATTTGGGGTATGGCACAGATACGCAGTATTTT.

This clonotype was seen only a few times. The chain has TRBV4-2 and TRBJ2-7; 11 nucleotides align to TRBD1. The CDR3 sequence is 17 residues long. V trimming: 0 bases; J trimming: 2 bases; junction bases outside the gene matches: 6. CDR1 and CDR2 (germline): LGHNA, YNFKEQ. CDR3 sequence: CASSQESAGQGAYEQYF. The CDR3 nucleotides are TGTGCCAGCAGCCAAGAATCGGCGGGACAGGGGGCCTACGAGCAGTACTTC.

The CDR3 DNA is TGCGCCAGCAGCCAAGGGACAGGCTCCTACAATGAGCAGTTCTTC. Protein product: CASSQGTGSYNEQFF. The chain is built from TRBV5-1 and TRBJ2-1, with 8 bases lining up with TRBD1. The V and J ends lost 4 bases and 0 bases, in that order; junction bases with no gene match: 3. CDR3 length equals 15 residues. CDR1 SGHRS and CDR2 YFSETQ come from the germline V gene.

Note on this clonotype: Relative to the germline gene, one junction end is altered; a read error may explain this. This chain links TRBV7-9 with TRBJ2-5; 8 bases match TRBD1. The CDR3 runs 17 residues. The germline CDR1 and CDR2 sequences are SEHNR and FQNEAQ (reference sequence). The CDR3 nucleotides are TGTGCCAGCAGTTTAGGGGCAGGGGGCGCAAGAGGAGAGACCCAGTACTTC. Protein product: CASSLGAGGARGETQYF. Based on the CDR3 plus reference TRBV7-9 and TRBJ2-5, the full variable domain is DTGVSQNPRHKITKRGQNVTFRCDPISEHNRLYWYRQTLGQGPEFLTYFQNEAQLEKSRLLSDRFSAERPKGSFSTLEIQRTEQGDSAMYLCASSLGAGGARGETQYFGPGTRLLVL.

This clonotype was counted a few times. Here the CDR3 reads CSATTGGRHQETQYF. CDR3 nucleotide sequence: TGCAGTGCTACGACAGGGGGCCGGCACCAAGAGACCCAGTACTTC. The rearrangement joins TRBV20-1 to TRBJ2-5; 10 nucleotides match TRBD1. Germline CDR1 is DFQATT and CDR2 is SNEGSKA (reference sequence). Trimming cost V 4 bases and J 0 bases; bases outside gene matches: 5. This CDR3 has 15 residues.

This sequence joins TRBV11-2 and TRBJ2-7; 9 bases line up with TRBD1. V lost 6 bases to trimming and J lost 5 bases; unmatched junction nucleotides: 8. Germline loops: CDR1 SGHAT, CDR2 FQNNGV. The CDR3 is 14 residues long. CDR3 bases: TGTGCCAGCAGTCCTTCGGGACAGGGACACGAGCAGTACTTC. Translating it yields CASSPSGQGHEQYF.

The chain links TRBV20-1 to TRBJ1-1; TRBD1 aligns across 8 bases. Trimming removed 7 bases from V and 4 bases from J; junction bases left unmatched: 14. CDR3 length equals 15 residues. CDR1 and CDR2 (germline): DFQATT, SNEGSKA (reference sequence). The CDR3 reads CSVPSNRGSGTEAFF. CDR3 DNA sequence: TGCAGTGTCCCTAGCAACAGGGGGTCGGGCACTGAAGCTTTCTTT.

This clonotype has more than one count but fewer than ten. The chain couples TRBV12-3 or TRBV12-4 to TRBJ2-1; D is undetermined. Trimming removed 9 bases at V and 0 bases at J, with 9 bases between. The CDR3 consists of 13 residues. The CDR3 DNA is TGTGCCAGTACAGACCACTCCTACAATGAGCAGTTCTTC. Translation: CASTDHSYNEQFF.